The present entry profiles one TCR beta chain with its context. The antigen it recognizes is unknown. One base away there is no much larger clone; base qualities are not given. Sequences KGHDR (CDR1) and SFDVKD (CDR2) are obtained from the germline V gene. V sheds 5 bases and J sheds 0 bases, leaving 4 bases between their ends. The CDR3 runs 14 residues from the cysteine to the phenylalanine. Just CDR3 DNA is preserved here, 42 bases in frame from base 1. The source of the sample is a study of T-cell memory formation after mild COVID-19 (dated by TCRdb to 2020 to 2023). Context from the whole study: TCR sequence clusters from the two donors were largely donor specific. In two donors, T-cell clones that expanded and contracted after mild COVID-19 were followed by sequencing TCRalpha and TCRbeta repertoires longitudinally. The cohort was made up of two young adult volunteers, one female and one male, who were previously healthy. Here is what the overall study found, with its caveats: Only two mild cases were covered by the study, and larger cohorts that include severe cases with pre-infection samples were considered necessary. The detection of some responding clones in pre-infection memory suggests that pre-existing cross-reactive memory T cells joined the SARS-CoV-2 response. Contracting CD4+ clones turned up mainly in the CM and EM memory subsets, whereas EMRA was where CD8+ clones were enriched. SARS-CoV-2 specificity of the second-wave clones peaking on day 37 was not confirmed. Clones that contracted from day 15 to 85 showed balanced CD4/CD8 phenotypes, whereas a second wave of clones that expanded from day 15 to 37 leaned towards CD4+.

This sample was sequenced with an Illumina NovaSeq 6000. TCRalpha and TCRbeta cDNA libraries were built by 5'RACE with constant-segment primers, adding sample barcodes and unique molecular identifiers. RNA was extracted from every sample with Trizol reagent. Amplification of the libraries took two PCR steps, and the second step added a second sample barcode plus Illumina TruSeq adapters. Sequencing of the libraries was done on an Illumina NovaSeq, producing 2 x 150 bp paired-end reads. As for how the authors treated the data: The reads were demultiplexed and collapsed into UMI-guided consensus sequences using migec v1.2.7. Using mixcr v2.1.11, UMI consensuses were aligned to TRA and TRB V and J templates and then assembled into clonotypes. A clonotype was counted as expanded or contracted only when both edgeR and NoisET called the clonotype significant, with the noise models trained on biological replicates. For edgeR calls, a false discovery rate-adjusted p below 0.01 and a log2 fold-change threshold of 1 were applied. As an exploratory analysis of dynamics, PCA with hierarchical clustering was applied to max-normalized trajectories of the 1000 most abundant clonotypes. The CD4 or CD8 phenotype of responding clones was assigned using the separately sequenced CD4+ and CD8+ repertoires. Clones were called with MiXCR by TCRdb after fastp trimmed the public reads at Q25, and only in-frame beta chains were retained. Identical CDR3 protein sequences are pooled into one entry, listed with their most common genes and DNA. The V and J calls here are based on TCRdb, not the publication. The sample contains about 560,000 distinct CDR3 sequences, approximately 21% of them found a single time. Roughly 8.3% of the sample is held by the ten biggest clonotypes.

Ficoll-Paque density gradient centrifugation was used to isolate PBMCs. The sequence derives from an adult woman who had mild COVID-19 (a few samples of this study predate the infection). The sample titles of this study are shuffled in the database, so cell type and time point are left out; the donor was told from shared clones. The sequence links TRBV24-1 to TRBJ2-6, with the D gene not confidently named. The source material was PBMCs or a T cell subset sorted from them (not recorded which). The nucleotide sequence reads TGTGCCACCAGTGGGTTCTCTGGGGCCAACGTCCTGACTTTC. Its protein reads: CATSGFSGANVLTF.